This note documents a single TCR beta chain sequence. The entry originates in a study of blood T cell repertoires in COVID-19. Overall study context: Researchers got acute and convalescent COVID-19 samples from the United States, Italy and Spain.

This CDR3 contains 15 residues. Germline V gene lookup returns CDR1 SQVTM and CDR2 ANQGSEA. V lost 5 bases and J lost 2, with 18 bases in between. Repertoires were generated with immunoSEQ multiplex PCR, while TCRdb's copy carries only in-frame clones and drops some. The repertoire holds 72,000 or so clones, with about 90% as singletons. This sequence originates from a middle-aged man with active COVID-19. Sequences were obtained from peripheral blood. V usage is TRBV29-1 and J usage is TRBJ2-5, with D tentatively TRBD1 (5 bases). CDR3 sequence: CSVSSPRQTQETQYF. Here the CDR3 DNA reads TGCAGCGTTTCATCCCCGCGACAGACGCAAGAGACCCAGTACTTC.